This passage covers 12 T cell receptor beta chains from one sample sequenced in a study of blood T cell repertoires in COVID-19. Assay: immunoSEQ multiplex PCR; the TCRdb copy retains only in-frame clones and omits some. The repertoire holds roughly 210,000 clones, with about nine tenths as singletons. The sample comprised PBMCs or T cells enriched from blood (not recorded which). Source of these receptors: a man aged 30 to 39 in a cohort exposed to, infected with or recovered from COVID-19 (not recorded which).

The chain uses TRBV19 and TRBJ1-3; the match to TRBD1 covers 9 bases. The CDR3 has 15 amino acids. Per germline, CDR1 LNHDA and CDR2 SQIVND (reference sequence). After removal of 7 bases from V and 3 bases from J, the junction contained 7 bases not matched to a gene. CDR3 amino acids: CASTQTGGSGNTIYF. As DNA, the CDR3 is TGTGCCAGTACCCAAACAGGGGGCAGTGGAAACACCATATATTTT.

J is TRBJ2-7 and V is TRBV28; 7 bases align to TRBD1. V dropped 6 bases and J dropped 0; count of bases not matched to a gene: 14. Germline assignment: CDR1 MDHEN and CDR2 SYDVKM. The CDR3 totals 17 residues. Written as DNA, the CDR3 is TGTGCCAGCAGCTTAGGGAGCACGGACAGGACCTCCTACGAGCAGTACTTC. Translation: CASSLGSTDRTSYEQYF.

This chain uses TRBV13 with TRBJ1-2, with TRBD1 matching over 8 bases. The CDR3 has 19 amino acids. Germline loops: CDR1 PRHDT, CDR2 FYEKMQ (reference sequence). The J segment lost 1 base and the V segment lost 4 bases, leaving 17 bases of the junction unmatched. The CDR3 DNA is TGTGCCAGCAGCTCCGAAAGGGAAGGACTCGACAGGGGTAACTATGGCTACACCTTC. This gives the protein CASSSEREGLDRGNYGYTF. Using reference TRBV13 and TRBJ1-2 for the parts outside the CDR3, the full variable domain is AAGVIQSPRHLIKEKRETATLKCYPIPRHDTVYWYQQGPGQDPQFLISFYEKMQSDKGSIPDRFSAQQFSDYHSELNMSSLELGDSALYFCASSSEREGLDRGNYGYTFGSGTRLTVV.

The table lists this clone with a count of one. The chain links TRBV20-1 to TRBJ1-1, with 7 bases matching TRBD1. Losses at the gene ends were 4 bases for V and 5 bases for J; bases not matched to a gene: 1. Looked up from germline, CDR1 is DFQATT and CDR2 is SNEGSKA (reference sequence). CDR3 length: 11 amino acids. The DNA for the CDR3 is TGCAGTGCTACGACAGGGACTGAAGCTTTCTTT. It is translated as CSATTGTEAFF.

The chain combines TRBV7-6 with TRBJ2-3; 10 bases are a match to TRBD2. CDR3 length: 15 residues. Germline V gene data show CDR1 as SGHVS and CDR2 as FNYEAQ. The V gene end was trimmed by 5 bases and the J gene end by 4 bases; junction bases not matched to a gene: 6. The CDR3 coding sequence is TGTGCCAGCAGCCCTCTAGCGGGAGTCCCAGATACGCAGTATTTT. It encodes CASSPLAGVPDTQYF.

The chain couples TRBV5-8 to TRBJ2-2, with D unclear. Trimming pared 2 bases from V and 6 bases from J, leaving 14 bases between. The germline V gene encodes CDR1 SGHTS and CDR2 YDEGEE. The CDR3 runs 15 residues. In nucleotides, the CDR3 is TGTGCCAGCAGCTTAAGACACCTTACGGCCGGGGAGCTGTTTTTT. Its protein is CASSLRHLTAGELFF.

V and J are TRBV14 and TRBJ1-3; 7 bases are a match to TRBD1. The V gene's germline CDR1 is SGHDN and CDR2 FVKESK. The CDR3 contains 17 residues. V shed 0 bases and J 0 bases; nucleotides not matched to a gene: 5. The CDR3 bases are TGTGCCAGCAGCCAAGATTGGGGACAGCACTCTGGAAACACCATATATTTT. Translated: CASSQDWGQHSGNTIYF. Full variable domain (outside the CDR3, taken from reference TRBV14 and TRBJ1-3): EAGVTQFPSHSVIEKGQTVTLRCDPISGHDNLYWYRRVMGKEIKFLLHFVKESKQDESGMPNNRFLAERTGGTYSTLKVQPAELEDSGVYFCASSQDWGQHSGNTIYFGEGSWLTVV.

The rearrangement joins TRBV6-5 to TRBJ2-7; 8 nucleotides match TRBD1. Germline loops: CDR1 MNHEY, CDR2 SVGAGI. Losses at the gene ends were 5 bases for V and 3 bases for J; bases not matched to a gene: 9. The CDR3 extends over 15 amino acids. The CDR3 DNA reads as TGTGCCAGCAGTCCTAAAAGGACAGGGAGCTACGAGCAGTACTTC. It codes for CASSPKRTGSYEQYF.

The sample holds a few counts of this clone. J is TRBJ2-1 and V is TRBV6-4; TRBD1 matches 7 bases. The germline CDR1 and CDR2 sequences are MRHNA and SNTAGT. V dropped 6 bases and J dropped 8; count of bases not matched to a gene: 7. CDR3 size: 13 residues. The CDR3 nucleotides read TGTGCCAGCAGCGGGACAGAAGTCGATGAGCAGTTCTTC. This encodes CASSGTEVDEQFF.

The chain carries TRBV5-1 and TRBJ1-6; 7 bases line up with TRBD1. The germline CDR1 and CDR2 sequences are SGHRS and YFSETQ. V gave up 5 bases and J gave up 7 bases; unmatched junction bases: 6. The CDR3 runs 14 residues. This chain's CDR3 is CASRPGTENSPLHF. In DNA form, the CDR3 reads TGCGCCAGCAGACCAGGGACAGAGAATTCACCCCTCCACTTT.

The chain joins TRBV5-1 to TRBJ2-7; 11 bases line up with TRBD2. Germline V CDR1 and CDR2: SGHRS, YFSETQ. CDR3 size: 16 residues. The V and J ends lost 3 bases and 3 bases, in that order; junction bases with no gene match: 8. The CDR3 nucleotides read TGCGCCAGCAGCTCCCACACCGGGACTAGCGGCTACGAGCAGTACTTC. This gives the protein CASSSHTGTSGYEQYF.

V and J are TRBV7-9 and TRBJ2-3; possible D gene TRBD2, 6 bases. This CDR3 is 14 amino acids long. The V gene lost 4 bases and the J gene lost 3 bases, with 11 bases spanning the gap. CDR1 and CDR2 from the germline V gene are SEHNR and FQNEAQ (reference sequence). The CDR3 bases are TGTGCCAGCAGCTCTCCGAGCGGGACAGATACGCAGTATTTT. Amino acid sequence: CASSSPSGTDTQYF.